This TCR beta chain was identified in a study of T cell repertoires in cytomegalovirus infection. Study summary: CMV infection plus the matching HLA type was flagged by public TCR beta signatures. Whole-study findings and limits: Identification of carriers of CMV plus the relevant HLA was performed using cumulative public TCR beta family frequency. Ex vivo, HLA-C-restricted CMV-specific TCR beta clonotypes prevailed over the rest of the response.

CDR1 SGHVS and CDR2 FNYEAQ come from the germline V gene. V lost 3 bases to trimming and J lost 5 bases, with 16 bases between them. The CDR3 has 16 residues. This clonotype was found a few times. Its antigen remains unidentified. One entry per CDR3 protein, called by TCRdb with MiXCR from the reads. Of about 900,000 distinct CDR3 sequences in the sample, roughly 31% were seen once. This TCR was recovered from a human donor in good health (CMV status not recorded). Some clones in this sample may be carry-over from other donors' samples. The sequences come from cultured CD8+ T cells from PBMCs, collected from culture after CMV antigen stimulation. This rearrangement joins TRBV7-6 to TRBJ2-2, with D possibly being TRBD2 (6 bases). In DNA, the CDR3 is TGTGCCAGCAGCTTGAGGAGGGGAGGAGGGACCGGGGAGCTGTTTTTT. This gives the protein CASSLRRGGGTGELFF.